Following are 30 T cell receptor beta chains from one sample sequenced in a study of radiation and T cells in renal cell carcinoma. This table comes from immunoSEQ multiplex PCR, and its TCRdb copy is limited to in-frame clones, with some not included. The data contain approximately 25,000 clones, nearly 55% of them seen just once; the ten biggest clones take up roughly 20%. Treatment described: treatment-naive control, cytoreductive nephrectomy. Sequenced here: tumor tissue, sampled from a patient whose treatment was nephrectomy without radiotherapy. Source of these receptors: a human donor with renal cell carcinoma.

This chain joins TRBV28 and TRBJ1-5; possible D gene TRBD1, 5 bases. Looked up from germline, CDR1 is MDHEN and CDR2 is SYDVKM. There are 12 residues in the CDR3. V was clipped by 5 bases and J by 7 bases, with 9 bases between them. This CDR3 reads CASSPAGQPQHF. CDR3 nucleotides: TGTGCCAGCAGTCCCGCAGGGCAGCCCCAGCATTTT.

This clone was found a few times. The CDR3 loop reads CASSLMVGSTDTQYF. DNA for the CDR3: TGTGCCAGCAGCTTAATGGTCGGCAGCACAGATACGCAGTATTTT. J is TRBJ2-3 and V is TRBV7-9; D gene ambiguous. The CDR3 length is 15 residues. CDR1 is SEHNR, CDR2 FQNEAQ, per germline (reference sequence). V lost 2 bases and J 0 bases, leaving 9 bases between the germline ends.

The chain carries TRBV14 and TRBJ1-2, with D unresolved. This CDR3 is built from 13 residues. The V gene's germline CDR1 is SGHDN and CDR2 FVKESK. The V end was cut by 4 bases, the J end by 4 bases, with 10 bases between. The CDR3 reads CASSPGPGYGYTF. The CDR3 nucleotides are TGTGCCAGCAGCCCAGGACCGGGCTATGGCTACACCTTC.

J is TRBJ2-7 and V is TRBV10-2; D uncertain. The CDR3 is 12 residues long. The germline V gene has CDR1 WSHSY and CDR2 SAAADI. V lost 4 bases and J lost 4, with 8 bases in between. In DNA, the CDR3 is TGCGCCAGCAGTGTTGTTGCTTACGAGCAGTACTTC. It yields the protein CASSVVAYEQYF.

This chain uses TRBV18 with TRBJ1-5; possibly TRBD1 for D (5 bases). Trimming took 4 bases from V and 0 from J, leaving 7 bases between them. This CDR3 has 14 amino acids. The germline gives CDR1 KGHSH, CDR2 LQKENI. The DNA of the CDR3 is TGTGCCAGCTCACAGCAGGGTAGCAATCAGCCCCAGCATTTT. Amino acid sequence: CASSQQGSNQPQHF. Supplemented by reference TRBV18 and TRBJ1-5, the full variable domain reads NAGVMQNPRHLVRRRGQEARLRCSPMKGHSHVYWYRQLPEEGLKFMVYLQKENIIDESGMPKERFSAEFPKEGPSILRIQQVVRGDSAAYFCASSQQGSNQPQHFGDGTRLSIL.

This chain connects TRBV2 to TRBJ1-2; the match to TRBD1 covers 11 bases. The ends lost 6 bases at V and 4 bases at J; junction bases unmatched: 7. This CDR3 has 15 residues. The germline CDR1 and CDR2 sequences are SNHLY and FYNNEI. The CDR3 loop is CASRDTGTGGYGYTF. CDR3 DNA: TGTGCCAGCAGAGACACCGGGACAGGGGGCTATGGCTACACCTTC.

V and J are TRBV27 and TRBJ2-5, with TRBD1 identical over 7 bases. This CDR3 region has 12 residues. Germline trimming cut 5 bases from V and 12 bases from J; bases unmatched to any gene: 9. Germline V lookup: CDR1 MNHEY, CDR2 SMNVEV (reference sequence). The CDR3 here is CASSPNRDSEYF. The CDR3 nucleotides read TGTGCCAGCAGTCCCAACCGGGACAGTGAGTACTTC.

By sample share, this clone is medium-sized. The chain carries TRBV6-1 and TRBJ1-2; D perhaps matches TRBD1 (5 bases). The CDR3 consists of 13 residues. Germline V gene data show CDR1 as MNHNS and CDR2 as SASEGT. V shed 6 bases and J shed 6 bases, with 14 bases lying between them. The CDR3 nucleotides are TGTGCCAGCAGGGGAGCAGGGTTACATGGCTACACCTTC. As protein: CASRGAGLHGYTF.

This clone was recorded once. V and J are TRBV5-6 and TRBJ1-4; 7 bases align to TRBD1. The CDR3 spans 17 residues. The V and J ends lost 3 bases and 0 bases, in that order; junction bases with no gene match: 8. Looked up from germline, CDR1 is SGHDT and CDR2 is YYEEEE. CDR3 sequence: CASSSYITGATNEKLFF. The CDR3 DNA reads as TGTGCCAGCAGCTCATACATTACAGGGGCAACTAATGAAAAACTGTTTTTT.

V usage is TRBV2 and J usage is TRBJ2-2, with 9 bases that match TRBD1. This CDR3 contains 16 residues. V lost 6 bases and J lost 5; bases outside the gene matches: 10. Germline CDR1 SNHLY, CDR2 FYNNEI. CDR3 in amino acids: CASSFPGQGRTGELFF. CDR3 DNA: TGTGCCAGCAGCTTCCCGGGACAGGGAAGAACCGGGGAGCTGTTTTTT.

The chain carries TRBV6-5 and TRBJ1-5, with D perhaps TRBD1 (6 bases). This CDR3 has 14 amino acids. The V end was cut by 2 bases, the J end by 5 bases, with 10 bases between. CDR1 is MNHEY, CDR2 SVGAGI, per germline. The CDR3 is CASSYAGADQPQHF. The DNA of the CDR3 is TGTGCCAGCAGTTACGCAGGGGCGGATCAGCCCCAGCATTTT.

The rearrangement joins TRBV11-3 to TRBJ2-5, with D possibly matching TRBD1 (5 bases). Trimming stripped 4 bases from V and 5 bases from J, with 14 bases between. Per germline, CDR1 SGHNT and CDR2 YENEEA. This CDR3 has 14 residues. In nucleotides, the CDR3 is TGTGCCAGCAGCTCCGGACACCTCGAGGAGACCCAGTACTTC. This encodes CASSSGHLEETQYF.

The gene calls are TRBV18 and TRBJ1-1; 7 bases line up with TRBD1. V lost 4 bases and J lost 0; bases outside the gene matches: 8. The CDR3 spans 16 residues. Germline CDR1 reads KGHSH; CDR2 reads LQKENI. In DNA, the CDR3 is TGTGCCAGCTCACTGCAGGGGGGAGGAATGAACACTGAAGCTTTCTTT. Its translation is CASSLQGGGMNTEAFF.

In this sample, this clone turned up a few times. The chain employs TRBV7-9 and TRBJ1-1; D is ambiguous. CDR3 length: 14 residues. CDR1 SEHNR and CDR2 FQNEAQ come from the germline V gene (reference sequence). Trimming pared 8 bases from V and 1 base from J, leaving 14 bases between. CDR3 protein: CASSTGAWNTEAFF. The CDR3 DNA sequence: TGTGCCAGCTCAACCGGTGCTTGGAACACTGAAGCTTTCTTT.

J is TRBJ1-6 and V is TRBV6-5; 7 bases are shared with TRBD1. Germline V gene data show CDR1 as MNHEY and CDR2 as SVGAGI. This CDR3 contains 13 residues. V shed 7 bases and J 7 bases; nucleotides not matched to a gene: 4. CDR3 amino acids: CASKPGQNSPLHF. The CDR3 coding sequence is TGTGCCAGCAAACCGGGACAGAATTCACCCCTCCACTTT.

The chain links TRBV6-5 to TRBJ1-1; 8 bases align to TRBD1. Trimming took 8 bases from V and 4 from J; bases not matched to a gene: 12. The CDR3 extends over 15 amino acids. The germline gives CDR1 MNHEY, CDR2 SVGAGI. As DNA, the CDR3 is TGTGCCAGCGGAAGGACAGGGACGGGAAGCACTGAAGCTTTCTTT. Translated, it gives CASGRTGTGSTEAFF.

The chain links TRBV14 to TRBJ1-2; 7 bases match TRBD1. Germline CDR1 is SGHDN and CDR2 is FVKESK. Germline trimming cut 4 bases from V and 7 bases from J; bases unmatched to any gene: 12. This CDR3 comprises 15 residues. The CDR3 reads CASSLLEQGSAGYTF. The CDR3 region has the DNA TGTGCCAGCAGCCTACTCGAACAGGGGTCGGCTGGCTACACCTTC.

In this sample, this clone turned up a few times. The V call is TRBV6-1, the J call TRBJ1-3; D gene uncertain. This CDR3 has 16 residues. V was trimmed by 2 bases and J by 0 bases, leaving 11 bases between them. Germline V gives CDR1 MNHNS, CDR2 SASEGT. The CDR3 region has the DNA TGTGCCAGCAGTGAACGTGTGGCAGACTCTGGAAACACCATATATTTT. Translating gives CASSERVADSGNTIYF.

This sequence joins TRBV7-9 and TRBJ2-4; TRBD1 aligns across 8 bases. J was trimmed by 4 bases and V by 1 base; bases with no gene match: 6. In germline, CDR1 is SEHNR, CDR2 FQNEAQ (reference sequence). CDR3 size: 16 residues. In DNA form, the CDR3 reads TGTGCCAGCAGCTTAGGGACGACAGGGGAAAAAAACATTCAGTACTTC. Protein sequence: CASSLGTTGEKNIQYF.

This clone was observed a handful of times. The V and J genes are TRBV30 and TRBJ2-5; either TRBD1 or TRBD2 may fit D (5 bases each). Per germline, CDR1 GTSNPN and CDR2 SVGIG (reference sequence). V was pared by 4 bases and J by 1 base, with 13 bases between. The CDR3 runs to 14 residues. The DNA for the CDR3 is TGTGCCTGGAATAGAGGGGATAGCCAAGAGACCCAGTACTTC. Protein: CAWNRGDSQETQYF.

The chain combines TRBV10-3 with TRBJ2-1, with D tentatively TRBD2 (5 bases). The CDR3 is 14 amino acids. The germline V and J ends were trimmed by 7 bases and 10 bases, with 20 bases remaining between them. Germline V gene sequence: CDR1 ENHRY, CDR2 SYGVKD. CDR3 coding DNA: TGTGCCATCACGCGCGAGAGTGCCCGGGGAGAGCAGTTCTTC. It yields the protein CAITRESARGEQFF.

J is TRBJ2-6 and V is TRBV12-5; tentatively, D is TRBD1 (5 bases). The CDR3 totals 17 residues. V shed 0 bases and J shed 4 bases, with 13 bases lying between them. Germline CDR1 and CDR2: LGHNT and FRNRAP. In DNA form, the CDR3 reads TGTGCTAGTGGTTTGGTGGTGGGGCGGTCCGGGGCCAACGTCCTGACTTTC. Amino acid sequence: CASGLVVGRSGANVLTF.

This clone was seen more than once but under ten times. In nucleotides, the CDR3 is TGTGCCAGCAGTGCCTCCGGGACAGGGGGGTTTAATGAAAAACTGTTTTTT. Amino acids: CASSASGTGGFNEKLFF. The chain carries TRBV25-1 and TRBJ1-4, with 11 bases matching TRBD1. The CDR3 consists of 17 residues. V shed 4 bases and J 4 bases; nucleotides not matched to a gene: 8. Germline CDR1 MGHDK, CDR2 SYGVNS.

This clone occurred once. V gene TRBV7-2 combines with J gene TRBJ1-6, with 10 bases fitting TRBD1. This CDR3 is built from 16 residues. V gave up 7 bases and J gave up 9 bases; unmatched junction bases: 12. Germline CDR1 and CDR2: SGHTA and FQGNSA. The CDR3 loop reads CASTNPTGTGVSPLHF. CDR3 DNA sequence: TGTGCCAGCACCAACCCGACTGGGACAGGGGTTTCACCCCTCCACTTT.

Judged by abundance, this clone is medium-sized. V is TRBV10-3 and J is TRBJ1-2, with no clear D. There are 13 residues in the CDR3. V was pared by 8 bases and J by 5 bases, with 15 bases between. The V gene's germline CDR1 is ENHRY and CDR2 SYGVKD. The CDR3 loop is CAIRLGNSYGYTF. CDR3 sequence (DNA): TGTGCCATCCGTCTGGGAAATTCGTATGGCTACACCTTC.

This sequence joins TRBV7-8 and TRBJ1-1, with D tentatively TRBD1 (5 bases). The CDR3 covers 14 residues. V lost 3 bases and J lost 0, with 8 bases in between. Germline V lookup: CDR1 SGHVS, CDR2 FQNEAQ. The CDR3 is CASSLGGLNTEAFF. CDR3 sequence (DNA): TGTGCCAGCAGCTTGGGGGGTTTGAACACTGAAGCTTTCTTT.

The V call is TRBV5-1, the J call TRBJ2-5; no firm D call. Looked up from germline, CDR1 is SGHRS and CDR2 is YFSETQ. CDR3 length equals 12 residues. The germline V and J ends were trimmed by 4 bases and 4 bases, with 8 bases remaining between them. CDR3 residues: CASSRSGETQYF. CDR3 nucleotides: TGCGCCAGCAGCCGCTCGGGAGAGACCCAGTACTTC.

This sequence joins TRBV19 and TRBJ1-1; no firm D call. In germline, CDR1 is LNHDA, CDR2 SQIVND (reference sequence). V shed 5 bases and J shed 4 bases, with 8 bases lying between them. The CDR3 length is 12 residues. As DNA, the CDR3 is TGTGCCAGTAGTCCGGGGAGCACTGAAGCTTTCTTT. This sequence encodes CASSPGSTEAFF.

The V and J genes are TRBV4-1 and TRBJ2-1, with 12 bases fitting TRBD2. CDR3 length: 17 amino acids. Germline V gene sequence: CDR1 MGHRA, CDR2 YSYEKL. V shed 0 bases, J shed 2 bases, and the junction held 2 bases outside the gene matches. This chain's CDR3 is CASSQDRLAGAYNEQFF. The CDR3 DNA reads TGCGCCAGCAGCCAAGATCGACTAGCGGGGGCCTACAATGAGCAGTTCTTC.

There are a few counts of this clone. The chain carries TRBV7-2 and TRBJ2-7; no reliable D call. From germline, CDR1 is SGHTA and CDR2 FQGNSA. Trimming took 5 bases from V and 2 from J, leaving 16 bases between them. The CDR3 loop spans 15 amino acids. The CDR3 spells CASSPFRATTYEQYF. For the CDR3, the DNA is TGTGCCAGCAGCCCTTTCCGGGCTACGACCTACGAGCAGTACTTC.